The 29 T cell receptor beta chains given below trace back to one sample, sequenced in a study of blood T cells in healthy people across ages (dated by TCRdb to about 2015). The library came from 5' RACE. Instrument on record: Illumina HiSeq 2500. A second PCR of about 6 to 11 cycles was performed with a sample-barcoded 5' primer and a J-beta primer mix. Clones were called with MiXCR by TCRdb after fastp trimmed the public reads at Q25, and only in-frame beta chains were retained. Records with the same CDR3 protein are collapsed into one entry carrying the most frequent genes and DNA. The sample includes approximately 780,000 distinct CDR3 sequences, with 25% to 30% observed a single time. The biggest ten clones account for approximately 2.9% of the sample. The same data also went into a second study, on T cells of mothers and their children.

Sequences were obtained from blood. These receptors originate from a boy aged 5-17 years in good health.

This clonotype was recorded a few times. The chain combines TRBV12-3 or TRBV12-4 with TRBJ2-5; TRBD2 matches 10 bases. Trimming removed 7 bases from V and 5 bases from J; junction bases left unmatched: 7. The CDR3 sequence is 14 residues long. The CDR3 loop is CASTRSGGGETQYF. The CDR3 nucleotides are TGTGCCAGCACCAGAAGCGGGGGGGGTGAGACCCAGTACTTC.

The V call is TRBV6-2 or TRBV6-3, the J call TRBJ2-1, with 10 bases that match TRBD1. The J call may be wrong; the DNA end is better matched by TRBJ2-7. Germline V gene lookup returns CDR1 MNHEY and CDR2 SVGEGT. This CDR3 comprises 16 residues. The CDR3 coding sequence is TGTGCCAGCAGTAGTTATCCGGGACAGGGGCCAGGAGGGCAGTACTTC. Translating gives CASSSYPGQGPGGQYF.

The chain carries TRBV7-8 and TRBJ1-3; TRBD1 is a possible D gene (5 bases). The CDR3 has 15 residues. Germline-derived CDR1 and CDR2 are SGHVS and FQNEAQ. V was pared by 3 bases and J by 3 bases, with 12 bases between. The CDR3 DNA reads TGTGCCAGCAGCTTCCGGGGCTCGGGTGGAAACACCATATATTTT. Translating it yields CASSFRGSGGNTIYF.

This sequence joins TRBV6-4 and TRBJ2-1, with a possible D match to TRBD2 (6 bases). V dropped 0 bases and J dropped 3 bases, with 9 bases sitting between them. CDR1 is MRHNA, CDR2 SNTAGT, per germline. The CDR3 runs 15 residues. In DNA form, the CDR3 reads TGTGCCAGCAGTGACTCAGCGGGTAGCTACAATGAGCAGTTCTTC. It translates to CASSDSAGSYNEQFF.

This clonotype was seen a few times. The chain has TRBV29-1 and TRBJ2-7; tentatively, D is TRBD1 or TRBD2 (5 bases each). V was cut by 6 bases and J by 0 bases, with 15 bases left in between. The V gene's germline CDR1 is SQVTM and CDR2 ANQGSEA. The CDR3 consists of 14 residues. CDR3 loop: CSVGDGTDSYEQYF. The CDR3 bases are TGCAGCGTCGGCGATGGGACGGACTCCTACGAGCAGTACTTC.

V usage is TRBV27 and J usage is TRBJ1-2; tentative D call: TRBD1 (6 bases). Germline-derived CDR1 and CDR2 are MNHEY and SMNVEV (reference sequence). The V gene lost 1 base and the J gene lost 4 bases, with 10 bases spanning the gap. There are 14 residues in the CDR3. In DNA form, the CDR3 reads TGTGCCAGCAGTTTATTCGCAGGGGTCTATGGCTACACCTTC. Amino acid sequence: CASSLFAGVYGYTF.

The genes are TRBV20-1 and TRBJ1-4; perhaps TRBD1 as D (5 bases). V dropped 3 bases and J dropped 2 bases, with 13 bases sitting between them. The CDR3 contains 15 residues. CDR1 is DFQATT and CDR2 is SNEGSKA in the germline V gene (reference sequence). CDR3 in DNA: TGCAGTGCTAGGCGCAGGGCGGGGACTAATGAAAAACTGTTTTTT. Translation gives CSARRRAGTNEKLFF.

The chain has TRBV7-8 and TRBJ2-4; tentatively, D is TRBD1 or TRBD2 (5 bases each). The CDR3 has 13 amino acids. The germline V gene has CDR1 SGHVS and CDR2 FQNEAQ. The germline V and J ends were trimmed by 3 bases and 5 bases, with 8 bases remaining between them. The CDR3 reads CASSLQGQNIQYF. DNA for the CDR3: TGTGCCAGCAGCTTGCAGGGACAAAACATTCAGTACTTC. Based on the CDR3 plus reference TRBV7-8 and TRBJ2-4, the full variable domain is GAGVSQSPRYKVAKRGQDVALRCDPISGHVSLFWYQQALGQGPEFLTYFQNEAQLDKSGLPSDRFFAERPEGSVSTLKIQRTQQEDSAVYLCASSLQGQNIQYFGAGTRLSVL.

CDR3 in amino acids: CASSLKGFEQYF. The CDR3, as DNA: TGTGCCAGCAGCTTGAAGGGATTCGAGCAGTACTTC. The J gene is TRBJ2-5, the V gene TRBV5-6; no clear D gene. Judging by the DNA end, TRBJ2-7 fits better; the J call may be wrong. This CDR3 is 12 amino acids long. Germline V gene data show CDR1 as SGHDT and CDR2 as YYEEEE.

The chain employs TRBV5-1 and TRBJ1-4; 7 nucleotides line up with TRBD1. This CDR3 is 14 amino acids long. Germline assignment: CDR1 SGHRS and CDR2 YFSETQ. Trimming cost V 4 bases and J 8 bases; bases outside gene matches: 8. Here the CDR3 reads CASSPTGVREKLFF. In DNA, the CDR3 is TGCGCCAGCAGCCCTACAGGGGTTCGGGAAAAACTGTTTTTT.

The rearrangement joins TRBV28 to TRBJ2-5, with 7 bases fitting TRBD1. CDR3 length: 16 amino acids. Looked up from germline, CDR1 is MDHEN and CDR2 is SYDVKM. J gave up 5 bases and V 5 bases, and 14 bases lay outside the gene matches. CDR3 DNA: TGTGCCAGCAGTCGGGACAGTAGGAACCCCCAGGAGACCCAGTACTTC. It translates to CASSRDSRNPQETQYF.

This chain uses TRBV12-3 or TRBV12-4 with TRBJ2-5; D remains ambiguous. The DNA end favors TRBJ2-7, so the J call may be wrong. The CDR3 totals 13 residues. The CDR3 sequence: CASSLVGPYEQYF. The CDR3 DNA reads TGTGCCAGCAGTTTAGTAGGTCCTTACGAGCAGTACTTC.

This clonotype was counted between two and nine times. This chain connects TRBV3-1 to TRBJ2-1, with D perhaps being TRBD1 or TRBD2 (7 bases each). V lost 4 bases, J lost 9 bases, and 22 bases lay in between. The CDR3 has 16 residues. Germline CDR1 LGHDT, CDR2 YNNKEL (reference sequence). The CDR3 loop reads CASSLGQGDYDGEQFF. The CDR3 DNA sequence: TGTGCCAGCAGCCTTGGTCAGGGGGACTATGATGGTGAGCAGTTCTTC.

A note on this clonotype: This likely comes from a read error, as the CDR3 has no conserved phenylalanine or tryptophan at its end. The chain is built from TRBV7-2 and TRBJ2-5; TRBD1 matches 7 bases. TRBJ2-7 matches the DNA end more closely, so the J call is doubtful. The germline V gene has CDR1 SGHTA and CDR2 FQGNSA. CDR3 size: 14 residues. CDR3 sequence reads: CASSSNRDSYEQYY. CDR3 in DNA: TGTGCCAGCAGCTCAAATCGGGACAGCTACGAGCAGTACTAC.

On this clonotype itself: This likely comes from a read error, as the CDR3 has no conserved phenylalanine or tryptophan at its end. This chain uses TRBV13 with TRBJ1-1, with D possibly TRBD1 on 6 matching bases. The ends were cut back, 0 bases at V and 5 bases at J, with 10 bases in the middle. This CDR3 has 14 residues. The germline V gene encodes CDR1 PRHDT and CDR2 FYEKMQ (reference sequence). The CDR3: CASSLGAGATEAFL. As DNA, the CDR3 is TGTGCCAGCAGCTTAGGGGCAGGGGCTACTGAAGCTTTCCTT.

CDR3 sequence reads: CASSPQGAPPNYGYTF. The CDR3 DNA reads as TGTGCCAGCAGCCCCCAGGGGGCCCCGCCTAACTATGGCTACACCTTC. This rearrangement joins TRBV6-5 to TRBJ1-2; 8 bases align to TRBD1. With V trimmed by 6 bases and J by 0 bases, 9 bases remained unmatched. The CDR3 spans 16 residues. CDR1 is MNHEY, CDR2 SVGAGI, per germline.

V and J are TRBV29-1 and TRBJ1-1; D remains ambiguous. Trimming took 5 bases from V and 1 from J, leaving 8 bases between them. The length of the CDR3 is 12 residues. CDR1 is SQVTM, CDR2 ANQGSEA, per germline. CDR3 DNA sequence: TGCAGCGTTATTGGCCCGAACACTGAAGCTTTCTTT. This sequence encodes CSVIGPNTEAFF.

This chain uses TRBV28 with TRBJ2-7, with D maybe TRBD2 (5 bases). V lost 8 bases and J 2 bases, leaving 19 bases between the germline ends. Germline V gives CDR1 MDHEN, CDR2 SYDVKM. The CDR3 extends over 15 amino acids. For the CDR3, the DNA is TGTGCCAGCGCCTCATCGACTCTCGGGACCTACGAGCAGTACTTC. As protein: CASASSTLGTYEQYF.

The chain has TRBV6-5 and TRBJ1-4, with a tentative D call TRBD1 (5 bases). V lost 9 bases to trimming and J lost 4 bases, with 15 bases between them. This CDR3 has 14 amino acids. Per the germline V gene, CDR1 is MNHEY and CDR2 is SVGAGI. The CDR3 DNA sequence: TGTGCCAGAGTCCGGGGACTTTTTAATGAAAAACTGTTTTTT. Its protein is CARVRGLFNEKLFF.

The table lists this clonotype with many counts. The chain employs TRBV2 and TRBJ2-1; a weak D match, TRBD1 (5 bases). The ends were cut back, 3 bases at V and 2 bases at J, with 8 bases in the middle. The CDR3 spans 14 residues. The germline gives CDR1 SNHLY, CDR2 FYNNEI. The CDR3 loop is CASSDRATYNEQFF. In nucleotides, the CDR3 is TGTGCCAGCAGTGACAGGGCCACCTACAATGAGCAGTTCTTC.

This clonotype has just a few counts. V and J are TRBV12-3 or TRBV12-4 and TRBJ2-3, with TRBD2 identical over 12 bases. V shed 4 bases, J shed 2 bases, and the junction held 4 bases outside the gene matches. CDR3 length equals 16 residues. The CDR3 loop is CASSSLAGGYTDTQYF. The CDR3, as DNA: TGTGCCAGCAGTTCCCTAGCGGGGGGGTACACAGATACGCAGTATTTT.

This chain uses TRBV7-3 with TRBJ1-1, with 8 bases aligning to TRBD1. V lost 5 bases and J lost 2; bases outside the gene matches: 13. This CDR3 comprises 17 residues. Germline V CDR1 and CDR2: SGHTA, FQGTGA. In nucleotides, the CDR3 is TGTGCCAGCAGCGCGCGGGACAGGAGCTTTGGAAACACTGAAGCTTTCTTT. Its protein product is CASSARDRSFGNTEAFF. Looking up the rest from reference TRBV7-3 and TRBJ1-1 gives the full variable domain: GAGVSQTPSNKVTEKGKYVELRCDPISGHTALYWYRQSLGQGPEFLIYFQGTGAADDSGLPNDRFFAVRPEGSVSTLKIQRTERGDSAVYLCASSARDRSFGNTEAFFGQGTRLTVV.

Worth noting for this clonotype: Mismatch with germline at one junction end may stem from a read error. The chain joins TRBV7-2 to TRBJ2-4; D not resolved. This CDR3 has 14 amino acids. CDR1 and CDR2 from the germline V gene are SGHTA and FQGNSA. Here the CDR3 DNA reads TGTGCTAGCAGCTTAAACATGGCTTCACTCCCTCAGTACTTC. Its translation is CASSLNMASLPQYF.

The genes are TRBV3-1 and TRBJ1-5, with TRBD1 as a possible D gene (5 bases). CDR1 and CDR2 from the germline V gene are LGHDT and YNNKEL (reference sequence). This CDR3 region has 15 residues. V gave up 0 bases and J gave up 6 bases, with 12 bases separating them. CDR3 amino acids: CASSQEGRGGQPQHF. The DNA of the CDR3 is TGTGCCAGCAGCCAAGAAGGCCGGGGCGGTCAGCCCCAGCATTTT.

The gene calls are TRBV7-6 and TRBJ2-3; 8 bases map to TRBD1. The CDR3 has 12 amino acids. The V and J ends lost 1 base and 11 bases, in that order; junction bases with no gene match: 2. Germline V gene lookup returns CDR1 SGHVS and CDR2 FNYEAQ. CDR3: CASSLDGTGQYF. The CDR3 coding sequence is TGTGCCAGCAGCTTAGACGGGACAGGGCAGTATTTT.

This clonotype was observed a handful of times. This sequence joins TRBV20-1 and TRBJ1-5; 10 nucleotides line up with TRBD1. V lost 0 bases, J lost 2 bases, and 10 bases stayed unmatched. The germline V gene encodes CDR1 DFQATT and CDR2 SNEGSKA (reference sequence). The CDR3 contains 18 residues. The CDR3, as DNA: TGCAGTGCTAGAGAGCTGACAGGGGGCGGTGTGGGCAATCAGCCCCAGCATTTT. Its protein product is CSARELTGGGVGNQPQHF.

The V call is TRBV10-3, the J call TRBJ2-5; TRBD2 aligns across 8 bases. The V gene end was trimmed by 4 bases and the J gene end by 5 bases; junction bases not matched to a gene: 3. CDR3 length: 13 amino acids. Germline CDR1 and CDR2: ENHRY and SYGVKD. The CDR3 DNA reads as TGTGCCATCAGTGCACCGGGGGGGGAGACCCAGTACTTC. This encodes CAISAPGGETQYF.

The chain employs TRBV13 and TRBJ2-1, with 9 bases fitting TRBD2. The CDR3 extends over 19 amino acids. In germline, CDR1 is PRHDT, CDR2 FYEKMQ (reference sequence). V dropped 4 bases and J dropped 5; count of bases not matched to a gene: 18. CDR3 sequence (DNA): TGTGCCAGCAGCTACCTTGGGAGATTTGCGGGAGGGCCCAACAATGAGCAGTTCTTC. This encodes CASSYLGRFAGGPNNEQFF.

The chain uses TRBV12-3 or TRBV12-4 and TRBJ1-5; a possible D gene is TRBD1 (6 bases). The CDR3 extends over 15 amino acids. Trimming left V 6 bases short and J 2 bases short, with 14 bases between. The CDR3 sequence is CASRTGNVRNQPQHF. The CDR3 region has the DNA TGTGCCAGCAGAACAGGGAATGTCCGCAATCAGCCCCAGCATTTT.